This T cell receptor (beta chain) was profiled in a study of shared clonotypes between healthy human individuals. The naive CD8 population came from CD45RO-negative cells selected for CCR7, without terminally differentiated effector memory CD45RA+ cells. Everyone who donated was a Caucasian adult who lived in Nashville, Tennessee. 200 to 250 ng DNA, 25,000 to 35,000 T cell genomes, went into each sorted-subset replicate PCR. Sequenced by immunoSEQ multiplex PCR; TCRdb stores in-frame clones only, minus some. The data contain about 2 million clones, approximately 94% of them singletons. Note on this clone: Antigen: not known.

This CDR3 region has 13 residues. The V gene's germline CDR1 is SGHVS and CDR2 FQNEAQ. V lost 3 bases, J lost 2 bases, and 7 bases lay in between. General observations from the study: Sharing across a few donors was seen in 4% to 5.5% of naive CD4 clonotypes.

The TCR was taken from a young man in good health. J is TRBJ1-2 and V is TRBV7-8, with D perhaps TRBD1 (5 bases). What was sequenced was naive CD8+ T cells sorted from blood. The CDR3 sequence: CASSLTENYGYTF. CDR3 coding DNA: TGTGCCAGCAGCTTGACAGAAAACTATGGCTACACCTTC.